What follows describes a single T cell receptor beta chain. The antigen is undetermined. Sequenced by immunoSEQ multiplex PCR; TCRdb stores in-frame clones only, minus some. The sample contains roughly 2.5 million clones, 90% to 95% of which appear only once. V lost 2 bases, J lost 0 bases, and 12 bases lay in between. CDR1 is SGHRS, CDR2 YFSETQ, per germline. The CDR3 is 17 residues long. This record comes from a study of shared clonotypes between healthy human individuals. General study results and limits: Generation probability values for non-shared clonotypes were lower than those for clonotypes shared by all four donors. The represented genetic and exposure-history diversity was limited by the small number of donors.

This rearrangement joins TRBV5-1 to TRBJ2-6; D is ambiguous. Sample: naive CD4+ T cells sorted from blood. Subset specified: CD45RA+ positively selected. The clonotype was recovered from a man aged 18 to 29 in good health. In DNA, the CDR3 is TGCGCCAGCAGCTTTAGCTTTGGGCTCTCTGGGGCCAACGTCCTGACTTTC. Amino acid sequence: CASSFSFGLSGANVLTF.